The entry below describes one T cell receptor beta chain. PCR used 60 Vbeta primers and 13 Jbeta primers. Generated by immunoSEQ multiplex PCR, the TCRdb table keeps only in-frame clones and is missing some. The table shows fewer than 150,000 clones, with around 83% occurring only once. The data were taken from a study of cytomegalovirus exposure and HLA in healthy donors. CDR1 and CDR2 from the germline V gene are SGDLS and YYNGEE. The CDR3 runs to 16 residues. Trimming cost V 3 bases and J 5 bases; bases outside gene matches: 7. This sequence originates from a woman aged 25 to 45 in good health and CMV-seropositive. Material for sequencing was PBMCs. This chain uses TRBV9 with TRBJ2-3; 12 bases fit TRBD2. Here the CDR3 DNA reads TGTGCCAGCAGCGGCACTAGCGGGGGGCCCCAAGATACGCAGTATTTT. Protein: CASSGTSGGPQDTQYF.